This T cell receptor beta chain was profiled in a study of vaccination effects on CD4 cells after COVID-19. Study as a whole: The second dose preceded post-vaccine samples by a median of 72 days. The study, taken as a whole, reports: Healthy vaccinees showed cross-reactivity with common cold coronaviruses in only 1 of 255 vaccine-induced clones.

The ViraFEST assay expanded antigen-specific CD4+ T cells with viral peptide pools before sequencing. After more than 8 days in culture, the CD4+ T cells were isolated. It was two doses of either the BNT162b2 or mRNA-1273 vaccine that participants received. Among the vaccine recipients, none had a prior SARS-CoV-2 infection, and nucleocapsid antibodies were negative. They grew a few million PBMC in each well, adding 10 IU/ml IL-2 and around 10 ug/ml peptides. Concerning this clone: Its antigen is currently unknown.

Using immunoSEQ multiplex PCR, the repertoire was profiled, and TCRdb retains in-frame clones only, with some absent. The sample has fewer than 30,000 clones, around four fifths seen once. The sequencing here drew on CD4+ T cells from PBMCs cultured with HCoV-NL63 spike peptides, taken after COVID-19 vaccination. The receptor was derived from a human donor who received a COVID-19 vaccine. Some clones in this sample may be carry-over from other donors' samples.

CDR3 in amino acids: CASSLSPGGSYEQYV. The DNA of the CDR3 is TGTGCCAGCAGCTTAAGTCCCGGGGGCTCCTACGAGCAGTACGTC. The chain has TRBV7-8 and TRBJ2-7; TRBD2 might be the D (6 bases). This CDR3 contains 15 residues. Germline V gene data show CDR1 as SGHVS and CDR2 as FQNEAQ. Trimming stripped 2 bases from V and 0 bases from J, with 11 bases between.